The TCR beta chain under discussion was sequenced for a study of blood T cells in healthy people across ages. Germline CDR1 MDHEN, CDR2 SYDVKM. The CDR3 loop spans 15 amino acids. With 2 bases removed from V and 6 bases from J, the gap between germline ends came to 16 bases. This clonotype was counted a single time. The antigen is unknown. Study-level findings and limits: Getting older went along with TCR beta diversity per million T cells dropping roughly linearly.

With a J-beta primer mix and a sample-barcoded 5' primer, a second PCR ran roughly 6 to 11 cycles. A single record per CDR3 protein comes from TCRdb applying MiXCR to the 5' RACE reads. The top ten clones hold about 20% of a sample with about a million distinct CDR3 sequences, just over 50% of them seen once. Drawing of peripheral blood yielded 8.5 to 10 milliliters from each donor. The chain couples TRBV28 to TRBJ2-5, with TRBD2 as a possible D gene (6 bases). This clonotype was sampled from a woman aged 55-69 years in good health. What was sequenced was blood. CDR3 nucleotide sequence: TGTGCCAGCAGTTTAGCGGGATCGGGCGTTAAGACCCAGTACTTC. Translating it yields CASSLAGSGVKTQYF.